The source of this T cell receptor (beta chain) is a study of shared clonotypes between healthy human individuals. The count of this clone is one. Using immunoSEQ multiplex PCR, the repertoire was profiled, and TCRdb retains in-frame clones only, with some absent. The data show some 530,000 clones, 81% seen once. Germline loops: CDR1 LNHNV, CDR2 YYDKDF (reference sequence). Trimming left V 3 bases short and J 5 bases short, with 15 bases between. The CDR3 spans 15 residues. This clonotype originated in a woman aged 40 to 49 in good health. Some clones in this sample may be carry-over from other donors' samples. The chain joins TRBV15 to TRBJ2-3; D is unresolved. Specimen: PBMCs. The DNA of the CDR3 is TGTGCCACCAGCAGGGGGATGAGTGTCGAAGATACGCAGTATTTT. Protein product: CATSRGMSVEDTQYF.